This passage covers 32 T cell receptor beta chains from one sample sequenced in a study of CD4 T cells in relation to SARS-CoV-2 and coronaviruses. Method: immunoSEQ multiplex PCR; TCRdb's copy keeps in-frame clones and lacks some. In the table there are 35,000 to 40,000 clones, roughly 90% of which are singletons. The sample comprised memory CD4+ T cells from PBMCs. Every receptor here comes from an adult with COVID-19.

This clone was seen a single time. The rearrangement uses TRBV7-3 and TRBJ1-1; D unresolved. CDR3 length: 13 amino acids. Trimming cost V 5 bases and J 3 bases, with 10 bases left between them. The germline V gene has CDR1 SGHTA and CDR2 FQGTGA. The CDR3 reads CASSKAGYTEAFF. CDR3 coding DNA: TGTGCCAGCAGCAAGGCAGGTTACACTGAAGCTTTCTTT.

The rearrangement joins TRBV7-9 to TRBJ1-1; the D is unclear. The CDR3 spans 12 residues. Germline values: CDR1 SEHNR, CDR2 FQNEAQ (reference sequence). The V end lost 5 bases, the J end lost 6 bases, and 10 bases lay between the germline ends. The CDR3 DNA sequence: TGTGCCAGCAGCGTCCGGGCGGCTGAAGCTTTCTTT. It codes for CASSVRAAEAFF.

The chain couples TRBV6-4 to TRBJ2-3, with 10 bases lining up with TRBD2. The V segment lost 6 bases and the J segment 7 bases; nucleotides outside the gene matches: 10. The germline CDR1 and CDR2 sequences are MRHNA and SNTAGT. The CDR3 contains 15 residues. The CDR3 reads CASSPAGGPQNTQYF. Here the CDR3 DNA reads TGTGCCAGCAGCCCAGCGGGGGGGCCCCAGAATACGCAGTATTTT.

The J gene is TRBJ2-3, the V gene TRBV5-6; D could derive from TRBD1 or TRBD2 (5 bases each). In germline, CDR1 is SGHDT, CDR2 YYEEEE. The V and J ends lost 2 bases and 6 bases respectively, with 10 bases between them. CDR3 size: 13 residues. The CDR3 DNA reads TGTGCCAGCAGCTTTAGAGGGGCGGATACGCAGTATTTT. Translated, it gives CASSFRGADTQYF.

V usage is TRBV3-1 (or the pseudogene TRBV3-2) and J usage is TRBJ1-5; 7 bases fit TRBD1. Germline loops: CDR1 LGHDT, CDR2 YNNKEL (reference sequence). The CDR3 runs 15 residues. The V segment lost 1 base and the J segment 6 bases; nucleotides outside the gene matches: 6. The CDR3 is CASSQGRGRVQPQHF. The CDR3, as DNA: TGTGCCAGCAGCCAAGGTAGGGGGCGCGTTCAGCCCCAGCATTTT.

The chain joins TRBV2 to TRBJ1-5; 9 bases agree with TRBD1. The CDR3 is 15 residues long. CDR1 is SNHLY, CDR2 FYNNEI, per germline. V gave up 7 bases and J gave up 3 bases; unmatched junction bases: 7. The CDR3 region has the DNA TGTGCCAGCACCCAGGACAGGGGAGACAATCAGCCCCAGCATTTT. This gives the protein CASTQDRGDNQPQHF.

The chain combines TRBV5-1 with TRBJ1-5; D not certain. The V end was cut by 4 bases, the J end by 1 base, with 6 bases between. This CDR3 has 13 residues. CDR1 and CDR2 (germline): SGHRS, YFSETQ. The CDR3 nucleotides read TGCGCCAGCAGCGTAAAAAGCAATCAGCCCCAGCATTTT. It codes for CASSVKSNQPQHF.

The chain recombines TRBV6-2 or TRBV6-3 with TRBJ2-2, with TRBD2 matching 10 bases. CDR3 size: 16 residues. The germline V gene encodes CDR1 MNHEY and CDR2 SVGEGT. V shed 4 bases and J 7 bases; nucleotides not matched to a gene: 9. The CDR3 reads CASSSSRTSGVGELFF. The CDR3 region has the DNA TGTGCCAGCAGTTCCAGTAGGACTAGCGGCGTCGGGGAGCTGTTTTTT.

The chain couples TRBV28 to TRBJ2-2; no clear D gene. There are 13 residues in the CDR3. The ends were cut back, 3 bases at V and 3 bases at J, with 5 bases in the middle. Germline lookup yields CDR1 MDHEN and CDR2 SYDVKM. Here the CDR3 DNA reads TGTGCCAGCAGTTTGATAGACACCGGGGAGCTGTTTTTT. Encoded protein: CASSLIDTGELFF. The entire variable domain, with the rest obtained from reference TRBV28 and TRBJ2-2, is as follows: DVKVTQSSRYLVKRTGEKVFLECVQDMDHENMFWYRQDPGLGLRLIYFSYDVKMKEKGDIPEGYSVSREKKERFSLILESASTNQTSMYLCASSLIDTGELFFGEGSRLTVL.

CDR3 DNA sequence: TGTGCCAGCAGCTTAAGTTCGGGCTGGAGTAATGAAAAACTGTTTTTT. Translated, it gives CASSLSSGWSNEKLFF. The chain links TRBV11-2 to TRBJ1-4, with no clear D. The V gene lost 2 bases and the J gene lost 4 bases, with 14 bases spanning the gap. The CDR3 is 16 residues long. The germline V gene has CDR1 SGHAT and CDR2 FQNNGV.

The chain recombines TRBV5-6 with TRBJ2-3; the D gene could be TRBD1 or TRBD2 (6 bases each). Germline CDR1 and CDR2: SGHDT and YYEEEE. The CDR3 spans 14 residues. V was shortened by 4 bases and J by 8 bases, with 17 bases between the two germline ends. CDR3 residues: CASSLNGGWSTQYF. The CDR3 DNA is TGTGCCAGCAGCCTTAACGGGGGCTGGTCTACGCAGTATTTT.

V gene TRBV5-1 combines with J gene TRBJ2-3; 7 bases align to TRBD2. This CDR3 has 17 residues. The J segment lost 1 base and the V segment lost 4 bases, leaving 12 bases of the junction unmatched. Germline lookup yields CDR1 SGHRS and CDR2 YFSETQ. CDR3 protein: CASSTGMTGGGTDTQYF. The CDR3 DNA sequence: TGCGCCAGCAGCACGGGAATGACGGGGGGTGGCACAGATACGCAGTATTTT.

This chain uses TRBV6-1 with TRBJ2-6; D gene unclear. The germline V gene encodes CDR1 MNHNS and CDR2 SASEGT. The CDR3 spans 12 residues. Trimming stripped 3 bases from V and 10 bases from J, with 7 bases between. CDR3 coding DNA: TGTGCCAGCAGTGAGGTTGCGAACGTCCTGACTTTC. Translating gives CASSEVANVLTF.

V usage is TRBV6-4 and J usage is TRBJ2-2; no definite D call. This CDR3 contains 14 residues. Germline CDR1 is MRHNA and CDR2 is SNTAGT. V was cut by 8 bases and J by 6 bases, with 16 bases left in between. The CDR3 is CASRDGFDAGELFF. DNA for the CDR3: TGTGCCAGCCGCGACGGGTTCGATGCCGGGGAGCTGTTTTTT.

This clone occurred a few times. The chain uses TRBV10-1 and TRBJ1-2, with D maybe TRBD1 (6 bases). The germline gives CDR1 WNHNN, CDR2 SYGVQD (reference sequence). CDR3 length equals 14 residues. Trimming took 3 bases from V and 0 from J, leaving 8 bases between them. DNA for the CDR3: TGCGCCAGCAGTGAAGGGGGTGCTAACTATGGCTACACCTTC. This encodes CASSEGGANYGYTF.

V is TRBV16 and J is TRBJ1-3; D is ambiguous. Germline V gives CDR1 KGHSY, CDR2 FQNENV. The CDR3 length is 15 residues. The V gene lost 4 bases and the J gene lost 1 base, with 11 bases spanning the gap. The CDR3 is CASSPADRSGNTIYF. The CDR3 coding sequence is TGTGCCAGCAGCCCCGCGGACCGGTCTGGAAACACCATATATTTT.

The chain recombines TRBV5-1 with TRBJ2-3; possible D gene TRBD2, 6 bases. This CDR3 has 14 amino acids. With 3 bases removed from V and 4 bases from J, the gap between germline ends came to 12 bases. Germline CDR1 is SGHRS and CDR2 is YFSETQ. The CDR3 sequence is CASSSRLDPDTQYF. For the CDR3, the DNA is TGCGCCAGCAGCTCCCGACTAGACCCAGATACGCAGTATTTT.

Written as DNA, the CDR3 is TGTGCCAGCACCCGCTCTAGCGGGGGGGCCTTGAATGAGCAGTTCTTC. The encoded protein is CASTRSSGGALNEQFF. This chain links TRBV9 with TRBJ2-1; 12 positions match TRBD2. Germline loops: CDR1 SGDLS, CDR2 YYNGEE. The V and J ends lost 6 bases and 7 bases, in that order; junction bases with no gene match: 11. The CDR3 loop spans 16 amino acids.

J is TRBJ2-6 and V is TRBV5-1; 7 bases are shared with TRBD1. The CDR3 runs 20 residues. Unmatched junction bases numbered 15, after V lost 1 base and J lost 2 bases. Germline V gene sequence: CDR1 SGHRS, CDR2 YFSETQ. The CDR3 DNA is TGCGCCAGCAGCTTGCCGATCGGGACAGTTTCCTTCCCTGGGGCCAACGTCCTGACTTTC. Its protein is CASSLPIGTVSFPGANVLTF.

The rearrangement joins TRBV7-9 to TRBJ1-2; TRBD1 matches at 11 bases. Germline V gives CDR1 SEHNR, CDR2 FQNEAQ (reference sequence). Losses at the gene ends were 5 bases for V and 8 bases for J; bases not matched to a gene: 7. The CDR3 is made up of 14 amino acids. Here the CDR3 DNA reads TGTGCCAGCAGCCAAGGACAGGGGGCGGGAGGCTACACCTTC. Protein product: CASSQGQGAGGYTF.

The chain carries TRBV19 and TRBJ1-4; D call uncertain. With 3 bases removed from V and 0 bases from J, the gap between germline ends came to 2 bases. This CDR3 has 13 amino acids. Looked up from germline, CDR1 is LNHDA and CDR2 is SQIVND (reference sequence). The CDR3 sequence: CASSMATNEKLFF. The CDR3 nucleotides read TGTGCCAGTAGTATGGCAACTAATGAAAAACTGTTTTTT.

The V gene is TRBV6-6, the J gene TRBJ2-7, with a possible D match to TRBD1 (6 bases). CDR1 and CDR2 (germline): MNHNY, SVGAGI (reference sequence). The CDR3 loop spans 15 amino acids. The V end was cut by 5 bases, the J end by 6 bases, with 20 bases between. Written as DNA, the CDR3 is TGTGCCAGCAGTCGTGATACAGGGATGATCGGCGAGCAGTACTTC. It is translated as CASSRDTGMIGEQYF.

The rearrangement links TRBV10-3 to TRBJ1-2; D not resolved. From germline, CDR1 is ENHRY and CDR2 SYGVKD. The CDR3 is 11 amino acids. Trimming removed 4 bases at V and 9 bases at J, with 9 bases between. CDR3 amino acids: CAISGAGSYTF. The CDR3 region has the DNA TGTGCCATCAGTGGCGCCGGGAGCTACACCTTC.

This rearrangement joins TRBV24-1 to TRBJ2-2; 9 nucleotides align to TRBD1. The V gene's germline CDR1 is KGHDR and CDR2 SFDVKD. This CDR3 has 16 residues. Trimming took 5 bases from V and 6 from J; bases not matched to a gene: 9. CDR3 nucleotide sequence: TGTGCCACCAGTGGTGACAGGGGGAAAGGGGCCGGGGAGCTGTTTTTT. Its protein is CATSGDRGKGAGELFF.

This chain links TRBV15 with TRBJ1-1; D unclear. The CDR3 extends over 13 amino acids. Germline CDR1 reads LNHNV; CDR2 reads YYDKDF (reference sequence). Trimming shortened V by 0 bases and J by 10 bases, and 12 bases separated the two germline ends. CDR3 coding DNA: TGTGCCACCAGCAGAGATAGTCACCCGGGAGCTTTCTTT. The encoded protein is CATSRDSHPGAFF.

This chain links TRBV18 with TRBJ1-5, with D possibly being TRBD1 (5 bases). The CDR3 consists of 15 residues. Trimming pared 5 bases from V and 3 bases from J, leaving 14 bases between. Germline V lookup: CDR1 KGHSH, CDR2 LQKENI. CDR3 amino acids: CASSTGGVNNQPQHF. The CDR3 DNA reads TGTGCCAGCTCAACTGGAGGGGTGAACAATCAGCCCCAGCATTTT.

V usage is TRBV3-1 (or the pseudogene TRBV3-2) and J usage is TRBJ1-1; no clear D. Trimming took 2 bases from V and 6 from J, leaving 10 bases between them. The CDR3 is made up of 13 amino acids. In germline, CDR1 is LGHDT, CDR2 YNNKEL (reference sequence). The CDR3: CASSQIYRAEAFF. In DNA form, the CDR3 reads TGTGCCAGCAGCCAAATCTATAGGGCTGAAGCTTTCTTT.

The chain couples TRBV6-1 to TRBJ2-7; D gene ambiguous. Trimming pared 3 bases from V and 6 bases from J, leaving 6 bases between. Germline V gene lookup returns CDR1 MNHNS and CDR2 SASEGT. The CDR3 extends over 11 amino acids. The CDR3 region is CASSDLLEQYF. The CDR3 DNA is TGTGCCAGCAGTGATTTACTCGAGCAGTACTTC.

This clone was found once. This chain uses TRBV19 with TRBJ1-6; 7 nucleotides agree with TRBD1. V gave up 8 bases and J gave up 7 bases; unmatched junction bases: 5. This CDR3 comprises 13 residues. Germline assignment: CDR1 LNHDA and CDR2 SQIVND (reference sequence). The CDR3 region has the DNA TGTGCCAGTCAGACAGGGACGAATTCACCCCTCCACTTT. Protein sequence: CASQTGTNSPLHF.

This chain joins TRBV4-2 and TRBJ1-2; no definite D call. Germline lookup yields CDR1 LGHNA and CDR2 YNFKEQ. There are 14 residues in the CDR3. Trimming shortened V by 1 base and J by 4 bases, and 10 bases separated the two germline ends. CDR3 region: CASSQGLGSYGYTF. In nucleotides, the CDR3 is TGTGCCAGCAGCCAAGGACTGGGTTCCTATGGCTACACCTTC.

The chain uses TRBV18 and TRBJ1-3; weak D call: TRBD1 (5 bases). This CDR3 comprises 13 residues. Trimming removed 5 bases from V and 4 bases from J, with 9 bases in between. Germline values: CDR1 KGHSH, CDR2 LQKENI. The CDR3 spells CASSYGAGNTIYF. DNA for the CDR3: TGTGCCAGCTCATATGGGGCCGGAAACACCATATATTTT.

This chain links TRBV5-1 with TRBJ2-5, with TRBD2 as a possible D gene (6 bases). The germline V gene has CDR1 SGHRS and CDR2 YFSETQ. The length of the CDR3 is 15 residues. The ends were cut back, 4 bases at V and 4 bases at J, with 17 bases in the middle. The CDR3 nucleotides read TGCGCCAGCAGCGCCGGGACTTTTACTCCAGAGACCCAGTACTTC. Translation: CASSAGTFTPETQYF.